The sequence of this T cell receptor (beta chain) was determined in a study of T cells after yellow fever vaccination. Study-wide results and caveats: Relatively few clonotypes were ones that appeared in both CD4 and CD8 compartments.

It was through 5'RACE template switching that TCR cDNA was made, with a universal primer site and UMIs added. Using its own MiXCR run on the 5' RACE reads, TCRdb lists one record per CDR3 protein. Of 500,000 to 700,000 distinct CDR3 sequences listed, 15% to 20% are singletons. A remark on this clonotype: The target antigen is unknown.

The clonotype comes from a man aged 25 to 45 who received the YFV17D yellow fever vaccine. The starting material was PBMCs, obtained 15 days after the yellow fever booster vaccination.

CDR3 loop: CASSSGAGLSNEQFF. CDR3 DNA sequence: TGTGCCAGCAGTTCAGGGGCAGGGTTGAGCAATGAGCAGTTCTTC. The rearrangement joins TRBV11-3 to TRBJ2-1, with TRBD1 as a possible D gene (6 bases). Germline CDR1 and CDR2: SGHNT and YENEEA. V was cut by 6 bases and J by 6 bases, with 18 bases left in between. This CDR3 has 15 residues.